These 12 T cell receptor beta chains share one sample of origin, sequenced in a study of radiation and T cells in renal cell carcinoma. Some clones are missing from TCRdb's copy, which holds only in-frame ones; the method was immunoSEQ multiplex PCR. There are about 130,000 clones in the sample; approximately 78% occur only once, and approximately 2% lies in the top ten. The time point denotes: blood 2 weeks post-SBRT. Sample treatment: 15 Gy SBRT to primary tumor, nephrectomy 4 weeks later. The starting material was blood, obtained from a patient whose treatment included radiotherapy and nephrectomy. The source of these receptors is a woman aged 55-70 years with renal cell carcinoma.

The rearrangement joins TRBV4-1 to TRBJ2-5, with D hard to call. CDR1 is MGHRA and CDR2 is YSYEKL in the germline V gene. The CDR3 runs 16 residues. V shed 0 bases and J shed 1 base, with 12 bases lying between them. The CDR3 spells CASSQDLMGSQETQYF. In DNA form, the CDR3 reads TGCGCCAGCAGCCAAGATCTTATGGGGTCCCAAGAGACCCAGTACTTC.

The chain recombines TRBV4-3 with TRBJ2-1; D may match TRBD1 or TRBD2 (6 bases each). Deletions cut 4 bases from V and 3 bases from J, with 13 bases between. Germline V lookup: CDR1 LGHNA, CDR2 YSLEER. CDR3 length: 15 amino acids. The CDR3: CASSPGARIYNEQFF. Written as DNA, the CDR3 is TGCGCCAGCAGCCCGGGGGCACGGATCTACAATGAGCAGTTCTTC.

The chain carries TRBV5-4 and TRBJ1-2; D may be TRBD1 (5 bases). The CDR3 length is 14 residues. Trimming took 0 bases from V and 4 from J, leaving 10 bases between them. Germline CDR1 is SGHNT and CDR2 is YYREEE (reference sequence). CDR3 region: CASSLAQGPYGYTF. As DNA, the CDR3 is TGTGCCAGCAGCTTGGCCCAGGGACCCTATGGCTACACCTTC.

The gene calls are TRBV7-6 and TRBJ1-3; TRBD1 matches 8 bases. CDR3 length: 19 residues. The germline CDR1 and CDR2 sequences are SGHVS and FNYEAQ. V shed 1 base and J 2 bases; nucleotides not matched to a gene: 13. The CDR3 DNA is TGTGCCAGCAGCTTAGTTCCTGGACAGGGACTTAAAGCTGGAAACACCATATATTTT. Translated: CASSLVPGQGLKAGNTIYF. Full variable domain (missing parts from reference TRBV7-6 and TRBJ1-3): GAGVSQSPRYKVTKRGQDVALRCDPISGHVSLYWYRQALGQGPEFLTYFNYEAQQDKSGLPNDRFSAERPEGSISTLTIQRTEQRDSAMYRCASSLVPGQGLKAGNTIYFGEGSWLTVV.

In its sample, this clone was seen once. The rearrangement links TRBV6-5 to TRBJ1-3; 8 nucleotides match TRBD1. Germline CDR1 and CDR2: MNHEY and SVGAGI. V was clipped by 5 bases and J by 4 bases; unmatched bases: 4. CDR3 length: 14 residues. CDR3 residues: CASSRTGTGNTIYF. CDR3 DNA sequence: TGTGCCAGCAGTCGGACAGGGACCGGAAACACCATATATTTT.

This clone was observed a few times. A read error may account for a junction end that differs from germline. J is TRBJ2-1 and V is TRBV7-3; the D gene is possibly TRBD2 (5 bases). In germline, CDR1 is SGHTA, CDR2 FQGTGA. This CDR3 has 13 amino acids. The CDR3 DNA sequence: TGTGCCAGCAGCTTAACGAGCGCCGGGGAGCAGGTCTTC. It encodes CASSLTSAGEQVF.

About this clone itself: The sample has other DNA sequences that encode this CDR3 too. The rearrangement uses TRBV30 and TRBJ1-5; perhaps TRBD1 as D (6 bases). Trimming cost V 5 bases and J 2 bases, with 16 bases left between them. This CDR3 is 15 amino acids long. From germline, CDR1 is GTSNPN and CDR2 SVGIG (reference sequence). As DNA, the CDR3 is TGTGCCTGGGACCCAGTGGGGGCGGGCAATCAGCCCCAGCATTTT. This sequence encodes CAWDPVGAGNQPQHF. The full variable domain, completed using reference TRBV30 and TRBJ1-5, is SQTIHQWPATLVQPVGSPLSLECTVEGTSNPNLYWYRQAAGRGLQLLFYSVGIGQISSEVPQNLSASRPQDRQFILSSKKLLLSDSGFYLCAWDPVGAGNQPQHFGDGTRLSIL.

The chain combines TRBV10-3 with TRBJ2-5; 14 bases line up with TRBD2. V gave up 6 bases and J gave up 4 bases; unmatched junction bases: 4. From germline, CDR1 is ENHRY and CDR2 SYGVKD. The CDR3 has 15 amino acids. The CDR3 reads CAISAGTSGRETQYF. The CDR3 DNA sequence: TGTGCCATCAGCGCCGGGACTAGCGGGAGAGAGACCCAGTACTTC.

V gene TRBV14 combines with J gene TRBJ2-3; 7 bases fit TRBD2. This CDR3 comprises 17 residues. V shed 4 bases, J shed 0 bases, and the junction held 10 bases outside the gene matches. Per the germline V gene, CDR1 is SGHDN and CDR2 is FVKESK. CDR3 sequence reads: CASSPHTGGGSTDTQYF. CDR3 in DNA: TGTGCCAGCAGCCCGCACACCGGCGGGGGTAGCACAGATACGCAGTATTTT.

This clone appeared a few times. V usage is TRBV6-5 and J usage is TRBJ1-6, with a weak D call TRBD1 (5 bases). Between the trimmed V and J ends, which lost 4 bases and 8 bases, there was a span of 15 bases. Germline lookup yields CDR1 MNHEY and CDR2 SVGAGI. The CDR3 covers 15 residues. The CDR3 nucleotides read TGTGCCAGCAGTTTAACCGGGACTGCAGATTCACCCCTCCACTTT. Translating gives CASSLTGTADSPLHF.

The chain carries TRBV6-5 and TRBJ1-6, with 11 bases lining up with TRBD1. The CDR3 is made up of 15 amino acids. Trimming removed 4 bases from V and 9 bases from J; junction bases left unmatched: 5. Germline CDR1 reads MNHEY; CDR2 reads SVGAGI. This CDR3 reads CASSLAGTGGSPLHF. CDR3 sequence (DNA): TGTGCCAGCAGTTTGGCCGGGACAGGGGGTTCACCCCTCCACTTT.

The J gene is TRBJ1-3, the V gene TRBV18; D possibly corresponds to TRBD1 (6 bases). CDR3 size: 15 residues. V lost 5 bases to trimming and J lost 1 base, with 12 bases between them. From germline, CDR1 is KGHSH and CDR2 LQKENI. The chain's CDR3 is CASSTGTGSGNTIYF. The CDR3 DNA sequence: TGTGCCAGCTCAACAGGGACTGGATCTGGAAACACCATATATTTT.